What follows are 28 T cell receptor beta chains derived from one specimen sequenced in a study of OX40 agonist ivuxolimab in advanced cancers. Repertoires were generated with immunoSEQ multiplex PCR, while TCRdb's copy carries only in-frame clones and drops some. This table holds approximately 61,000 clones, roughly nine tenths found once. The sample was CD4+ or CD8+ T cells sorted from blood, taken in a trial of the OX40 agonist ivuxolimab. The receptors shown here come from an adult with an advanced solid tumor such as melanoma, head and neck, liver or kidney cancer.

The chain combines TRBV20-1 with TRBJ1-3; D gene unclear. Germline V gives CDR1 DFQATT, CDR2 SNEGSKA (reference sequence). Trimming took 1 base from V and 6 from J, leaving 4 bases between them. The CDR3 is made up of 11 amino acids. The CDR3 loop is CSARGENTIYF. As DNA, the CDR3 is TGCAGTGCTAGAGGGGAAAACACCATATATTTT.

The CDR3 region is CASSVNLDKLNTGELFF. CDR3 nucleotide sequence: TGTGCCAGCAGTGTGAATTTGGATAAATTAAACACCGGGGAGCTGTTTTTT. The chain is built from TRBV6-4 and TRBJ2-2; D unclear. V was clipped by 4 bases and J by 2 bases, with 17 bases between them. Germline V gene lookup returns CDR1 MRHNA and CDR2 SNTAGT. The CDR3 spans 17 residues.

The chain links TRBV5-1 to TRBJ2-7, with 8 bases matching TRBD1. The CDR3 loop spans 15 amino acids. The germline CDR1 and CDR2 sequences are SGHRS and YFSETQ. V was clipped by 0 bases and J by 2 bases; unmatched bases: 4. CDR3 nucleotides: TGCGCCAGCAGCTTGGGGCAGGGGGCCGCCTACGAGCAGTACTTC. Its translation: CASSLGQGAAYEQYF.

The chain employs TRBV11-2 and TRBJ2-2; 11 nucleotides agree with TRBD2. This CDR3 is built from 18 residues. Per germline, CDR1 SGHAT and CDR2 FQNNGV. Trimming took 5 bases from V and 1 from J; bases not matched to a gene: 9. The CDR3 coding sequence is TGTGCCAGCAGCCCCGAATGGACTAGCGGGTTGAACACCGGGGAGCTGTTTTTT. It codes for CASSPEWTSGLNTGELFF.

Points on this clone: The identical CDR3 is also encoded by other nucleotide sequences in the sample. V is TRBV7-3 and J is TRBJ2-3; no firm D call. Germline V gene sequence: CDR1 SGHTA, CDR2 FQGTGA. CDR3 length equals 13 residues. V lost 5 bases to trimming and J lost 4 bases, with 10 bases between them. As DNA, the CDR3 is TGTGCCAGCAGCCCCTTGGGCGCAGATACGCAGTATTTT. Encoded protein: CASSPLGADTQYF. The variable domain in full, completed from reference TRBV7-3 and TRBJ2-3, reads GAGVSQTPSNKVTEKGKYVELRCDPISGHTALYWYRQSLGQGPEFLIYFQGTGAADDSGLPNDRFFAVRPEGSVSTLKIQRTERGDSAVYLCASSPLGADTQYFGPGTRLTVL.

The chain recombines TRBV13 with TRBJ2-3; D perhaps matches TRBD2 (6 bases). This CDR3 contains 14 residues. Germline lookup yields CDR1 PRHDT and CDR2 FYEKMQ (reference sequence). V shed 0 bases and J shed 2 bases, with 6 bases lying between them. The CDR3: CASSLGLATDTQYF. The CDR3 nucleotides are TGTGCCAGCAGCTTAGGACTAGCCACAGATACGCAGTATTTT.

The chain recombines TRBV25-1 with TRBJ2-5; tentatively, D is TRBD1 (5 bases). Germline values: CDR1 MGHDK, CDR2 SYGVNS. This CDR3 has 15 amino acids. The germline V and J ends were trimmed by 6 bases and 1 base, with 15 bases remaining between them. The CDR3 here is CASRQDRTLQETQYF. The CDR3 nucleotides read TGTGCCAGCAGGCAAGATCGGACACTCCAAGAGACCCAGTACTTC.

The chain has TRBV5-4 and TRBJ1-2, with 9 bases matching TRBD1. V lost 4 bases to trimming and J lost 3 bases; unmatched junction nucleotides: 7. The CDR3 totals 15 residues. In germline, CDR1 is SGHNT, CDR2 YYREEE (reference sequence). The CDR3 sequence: CASSPLQGADYGYTF. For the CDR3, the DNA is TGTGCCAGCAGCCCACTACAGGGGGCGGACTATGGCTACACCTTC.

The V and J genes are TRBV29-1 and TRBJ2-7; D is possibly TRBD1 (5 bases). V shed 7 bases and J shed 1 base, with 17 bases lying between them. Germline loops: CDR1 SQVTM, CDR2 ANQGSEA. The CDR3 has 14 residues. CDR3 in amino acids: CSAETEASSYEQYF. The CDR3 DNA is TGCAGCGCTGAGACAGAAGCATCTTCCTACGAGCAGTACTTC.

The CDR3 loop reads CAWSARGEAGELFF. As DNA, the CDR3 is TGTGCCTGGAGTGCCCGGGGGGAAGCCGGGGAGCTGTTTTTT. V is TRBV30 and J is TRBJ2-2; the match to TRBD2 covers 7 bases. The junction had 5 bases not matched to a gene; V was cut back by 1 base and J by 6 bases. The CDR3 is 14 amino acids. The germline V gene encodes CDR1 GTSNPN and CDR2 SVGIG (reference sequence).

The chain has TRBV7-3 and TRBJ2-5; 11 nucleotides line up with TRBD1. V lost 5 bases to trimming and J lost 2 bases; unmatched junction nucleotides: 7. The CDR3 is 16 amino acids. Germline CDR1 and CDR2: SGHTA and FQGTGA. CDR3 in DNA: TGTGCCAGCAGCCAGGGACAGGGGGGACCTCAAGAGACCCAGTACTTC. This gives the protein CASSQGQGGPQETQYF.

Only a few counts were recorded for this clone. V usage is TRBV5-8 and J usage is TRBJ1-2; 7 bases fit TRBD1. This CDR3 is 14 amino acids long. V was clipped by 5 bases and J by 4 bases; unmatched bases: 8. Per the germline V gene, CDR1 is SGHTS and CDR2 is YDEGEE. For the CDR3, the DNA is TGTGCCAGCAGTCAACAGGGGTGGAGCTATGGCTACACCTTC. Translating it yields CASSQQGWSYGYTF.

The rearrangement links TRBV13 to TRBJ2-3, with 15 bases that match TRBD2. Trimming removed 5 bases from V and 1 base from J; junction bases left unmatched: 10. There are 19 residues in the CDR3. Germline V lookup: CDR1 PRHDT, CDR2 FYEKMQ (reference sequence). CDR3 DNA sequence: TGTGCCAGCAGCGGAGGGACTAGCGGGGGGCCCGATGGCACAGATACGCAGTATTTT. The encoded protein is CASSGGTSGGPDGTDTQYF.

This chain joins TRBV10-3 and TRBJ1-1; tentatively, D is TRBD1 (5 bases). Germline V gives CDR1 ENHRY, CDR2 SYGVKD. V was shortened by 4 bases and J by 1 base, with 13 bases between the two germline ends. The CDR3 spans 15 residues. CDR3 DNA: TGTGCCATCAGTGCGGGGATAACAGGGAACACTGAAGCTTTCTTT. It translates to CAISAGITGNTEAFF.

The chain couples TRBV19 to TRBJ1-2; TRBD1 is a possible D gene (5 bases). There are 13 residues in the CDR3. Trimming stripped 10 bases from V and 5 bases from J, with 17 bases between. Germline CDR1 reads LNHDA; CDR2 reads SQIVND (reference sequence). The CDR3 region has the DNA TGTGCCATTTCCCGGGCAGGGCAGTATGGCTACACCTTC. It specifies CAISRAGQYGYTF.

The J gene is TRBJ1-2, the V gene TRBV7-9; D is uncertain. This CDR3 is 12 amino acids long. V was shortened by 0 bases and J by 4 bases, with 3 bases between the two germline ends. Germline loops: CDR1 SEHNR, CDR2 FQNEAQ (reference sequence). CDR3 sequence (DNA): TGTGCCAGCAGCTTAGCAGGCTATGGCTACACCTTC. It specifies CASSLAGYGYTF.

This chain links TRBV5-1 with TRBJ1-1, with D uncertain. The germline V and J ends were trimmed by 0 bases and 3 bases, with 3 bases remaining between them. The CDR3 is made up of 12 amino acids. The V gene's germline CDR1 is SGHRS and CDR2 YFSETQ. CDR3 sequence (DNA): TGCGCCAGCAGCTTGGGCGACACTGAAGCTTTCTTT. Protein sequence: CASSLGDTEAFF.

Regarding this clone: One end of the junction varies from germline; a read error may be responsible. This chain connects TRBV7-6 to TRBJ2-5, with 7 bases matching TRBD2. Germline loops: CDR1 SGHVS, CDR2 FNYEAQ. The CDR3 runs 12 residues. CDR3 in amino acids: CASSLAAETQYF. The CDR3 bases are TGTGCCAGCAGCCTAGCGGCGGAGACCCAGTACTTC.

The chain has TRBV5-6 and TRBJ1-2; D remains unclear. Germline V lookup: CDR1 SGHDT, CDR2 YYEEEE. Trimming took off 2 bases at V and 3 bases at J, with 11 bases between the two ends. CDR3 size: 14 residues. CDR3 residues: CASSFGRTDYGYTF. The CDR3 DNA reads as TGTGCCAGCAGCTTCGGGCGGACGGACTATGGCTACACCTTC.

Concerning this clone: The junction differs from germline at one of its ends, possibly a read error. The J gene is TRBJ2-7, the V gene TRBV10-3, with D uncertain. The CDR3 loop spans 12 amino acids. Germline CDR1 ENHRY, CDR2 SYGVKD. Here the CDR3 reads CASSSDGYEQYF. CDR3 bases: TGTGCCAGCAGTTCGGACGGGTACGAGCAGTACTTC.

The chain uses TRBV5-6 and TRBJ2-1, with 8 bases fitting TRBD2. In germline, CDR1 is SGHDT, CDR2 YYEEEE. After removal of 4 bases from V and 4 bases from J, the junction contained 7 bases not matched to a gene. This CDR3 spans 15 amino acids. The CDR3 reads CASSPLAGGYNEQFF. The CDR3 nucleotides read TGTGCCAGCAGCCCGCTAGCGGGCGGATACAATGAGCAGTTCTTC.

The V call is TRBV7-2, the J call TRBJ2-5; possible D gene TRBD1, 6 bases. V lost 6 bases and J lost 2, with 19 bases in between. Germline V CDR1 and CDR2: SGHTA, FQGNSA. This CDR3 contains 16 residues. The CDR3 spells CASRGWSGHFQETQYF. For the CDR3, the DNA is TGTGCCAGCAGGGGATGGTCGGGACACTTTCAAGAGACCCAGTACTTC.

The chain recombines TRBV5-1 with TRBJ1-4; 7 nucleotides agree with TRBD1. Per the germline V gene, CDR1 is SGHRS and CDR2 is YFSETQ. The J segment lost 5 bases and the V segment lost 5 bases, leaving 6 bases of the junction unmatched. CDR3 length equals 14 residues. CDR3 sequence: CASRRTGENEKLFF. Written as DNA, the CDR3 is TGCGCCAGCAGGCGGACAGGAGAAAATGAAAAACTGTTTTTT.

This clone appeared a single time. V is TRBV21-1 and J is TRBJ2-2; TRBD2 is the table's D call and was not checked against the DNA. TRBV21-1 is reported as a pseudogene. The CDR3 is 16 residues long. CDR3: CARIGTSGGLTGELFF. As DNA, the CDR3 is TGTGCCAGGATCGGGACTAGCGGGGGTCTCACCGGGGAGCTGTTTTTT.

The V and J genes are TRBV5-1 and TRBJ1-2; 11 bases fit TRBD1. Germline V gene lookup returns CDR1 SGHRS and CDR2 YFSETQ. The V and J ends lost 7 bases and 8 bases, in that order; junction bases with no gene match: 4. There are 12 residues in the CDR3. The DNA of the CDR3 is TGCGCCAGCGGACAGGGGGCAGAAGGCTACACCTTC. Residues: CASGQGAEGYTF.

DNA for the CDR3: TGTGCCAGCAGCCCTGACAGGGGGAAGGACACCGGGGAGCTGTTTTTT. Amino acid sequence: CASSPDRGKDTGELFF. V and J are TRBV7-7 and TRBJ2-2; 9 nucleotides align to TRBD1. V lost 5 bases to trimming and J lost 3 bases; unmatched junction nucleotides: 7. Germline V CDR1 and CDR2: SSHAT, FNYEAQ (reference sequence). The CDR3 is made up of 16 amino acids.

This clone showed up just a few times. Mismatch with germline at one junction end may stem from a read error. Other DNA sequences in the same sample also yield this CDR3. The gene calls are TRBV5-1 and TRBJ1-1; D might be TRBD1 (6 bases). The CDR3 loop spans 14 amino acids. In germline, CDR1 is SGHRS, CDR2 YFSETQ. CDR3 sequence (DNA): TGTGCCAGCAGCTTTAGGACAGCGAACACTGAAGCTTTCTTT. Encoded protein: CASSFRTANTEAFF.

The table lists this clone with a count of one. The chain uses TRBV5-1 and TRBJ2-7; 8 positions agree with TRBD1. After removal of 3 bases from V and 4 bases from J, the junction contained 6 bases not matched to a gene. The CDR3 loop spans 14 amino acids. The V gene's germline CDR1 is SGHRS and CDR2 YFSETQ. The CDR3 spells CASSWRQGTYEQYF. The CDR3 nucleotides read TGCGCCAGCAGCTGGAGACAGGGGACGTACGAGCAGTACTTC. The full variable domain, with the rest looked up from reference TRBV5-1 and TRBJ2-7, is KAGVTQTPRYLIKTRGQQVTLSCSPISGHRSVSWYQQTPGQGLQFLFEYFSETQRNKGNFPGRFSGRQFSNSRSEMNVSTLELGDSALYLCASSWRQGTYEQYFGPGTRLTVT.